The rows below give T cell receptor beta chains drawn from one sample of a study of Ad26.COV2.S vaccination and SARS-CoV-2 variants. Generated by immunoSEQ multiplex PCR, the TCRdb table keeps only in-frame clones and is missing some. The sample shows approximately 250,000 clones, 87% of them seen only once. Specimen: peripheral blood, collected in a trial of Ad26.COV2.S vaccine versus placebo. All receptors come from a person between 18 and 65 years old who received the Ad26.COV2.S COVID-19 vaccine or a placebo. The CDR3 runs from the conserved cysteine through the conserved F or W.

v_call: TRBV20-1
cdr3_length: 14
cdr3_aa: CSASSGGDYNEQFF

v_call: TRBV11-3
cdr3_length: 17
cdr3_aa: CASSLDPTSILYNEQFF

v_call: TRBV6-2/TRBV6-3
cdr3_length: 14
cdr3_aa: CASSYLGGHQPQHF

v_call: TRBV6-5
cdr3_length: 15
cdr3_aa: CASSPGQGFGNTIYF

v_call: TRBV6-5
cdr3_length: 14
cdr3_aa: CASSRTVYNQPQHF

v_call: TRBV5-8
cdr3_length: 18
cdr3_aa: CASNLGQGGPTYNSPLHF

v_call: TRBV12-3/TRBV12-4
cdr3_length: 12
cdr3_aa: CASSYSNQPQHF

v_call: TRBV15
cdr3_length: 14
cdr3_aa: CATSRDAGTGELFF

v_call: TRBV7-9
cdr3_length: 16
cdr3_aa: CASSHGQGRSNQPQHF

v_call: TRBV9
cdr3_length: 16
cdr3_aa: CASSLRPQQNTGELFF

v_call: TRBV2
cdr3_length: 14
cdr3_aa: CASSLSGGADIQYF

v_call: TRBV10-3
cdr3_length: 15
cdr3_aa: CAISEGVRLNYGYTF

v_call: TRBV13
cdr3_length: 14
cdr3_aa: CASSLRQNQETQYF

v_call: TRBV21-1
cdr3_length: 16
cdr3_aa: CASSKERQSNTGELFF

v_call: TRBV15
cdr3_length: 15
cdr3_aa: CATSRDGDRKNIQYF

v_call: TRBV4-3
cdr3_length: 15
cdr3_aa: CASSQAQTGNTEAFF

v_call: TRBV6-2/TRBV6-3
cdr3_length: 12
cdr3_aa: CASSYADTEAFF

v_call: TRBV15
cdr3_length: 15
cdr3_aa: CATSRDPGTVHEQYF

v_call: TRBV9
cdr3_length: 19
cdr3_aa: CASSVATTRGVPGGHEQFF

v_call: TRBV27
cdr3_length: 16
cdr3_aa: CASSFLTSGPYNEQFF

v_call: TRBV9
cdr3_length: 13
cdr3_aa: CASSVGRDYEQYF

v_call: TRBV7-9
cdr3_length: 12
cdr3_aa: CASSSNFGELFF

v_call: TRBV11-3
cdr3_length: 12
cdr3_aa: CASSLNTGELFF

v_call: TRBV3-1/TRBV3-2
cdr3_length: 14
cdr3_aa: CASSQEKGRSPLHF

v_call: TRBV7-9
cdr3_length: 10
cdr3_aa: CASSLGGYTF

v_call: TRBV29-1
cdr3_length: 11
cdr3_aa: CSVVGGGEAFF

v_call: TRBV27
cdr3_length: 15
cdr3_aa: CASASGLSSYNEQFF

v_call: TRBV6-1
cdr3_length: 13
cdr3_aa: CASSEGVRQPQHF

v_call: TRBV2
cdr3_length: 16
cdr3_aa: CASRESPGRVNQPQHF

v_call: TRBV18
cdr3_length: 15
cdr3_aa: CASSPGQPDNSPLHF

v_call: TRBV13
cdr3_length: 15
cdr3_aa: CASSSGLAGPDTQYF

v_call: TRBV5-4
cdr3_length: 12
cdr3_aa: CASSMGIYGYTF

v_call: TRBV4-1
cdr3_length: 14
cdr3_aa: CASSQVWVNEKLFF

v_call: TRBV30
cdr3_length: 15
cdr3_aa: CAWRNDRGRYEKLFF

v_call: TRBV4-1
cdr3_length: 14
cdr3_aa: CATGTARPNTEAFF

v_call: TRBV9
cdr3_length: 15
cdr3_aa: CASSATGVPTYGYTF

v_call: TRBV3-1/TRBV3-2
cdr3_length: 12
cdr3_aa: CASSQNYYEQYF

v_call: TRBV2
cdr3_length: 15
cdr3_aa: CASKVDRLAYNEQFF

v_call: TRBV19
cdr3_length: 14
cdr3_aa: CASSIVGTNYGYTF

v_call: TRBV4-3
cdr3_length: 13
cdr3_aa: CASSQPGGDTQYF

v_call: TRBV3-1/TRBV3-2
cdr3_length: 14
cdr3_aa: CASSSRLEDQPQHF

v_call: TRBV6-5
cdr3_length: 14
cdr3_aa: CASREGAGNEKLFF

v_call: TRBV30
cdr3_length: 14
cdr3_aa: CAWSVGGASYEQYF

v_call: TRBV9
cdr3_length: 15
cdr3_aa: CASSPRTGDEEGYTF

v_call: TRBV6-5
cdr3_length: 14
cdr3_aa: CASRRLAGDNEQFF

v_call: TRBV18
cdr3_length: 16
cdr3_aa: CASSPPGLDWRDTQYF

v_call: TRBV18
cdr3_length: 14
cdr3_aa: CASQGTGVNQPQHF

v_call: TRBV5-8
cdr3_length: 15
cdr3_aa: CASSSRPRPDSPLHF

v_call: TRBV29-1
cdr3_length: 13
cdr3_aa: CSASPLGGETQYF

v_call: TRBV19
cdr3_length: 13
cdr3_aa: CASSINEYQPQHF

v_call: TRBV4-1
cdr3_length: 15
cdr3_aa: CASSQVSGGNTEAFF